This TCR beta chain derives from a study of technical replicates of blood from a few donors. Measured with immunoSEQ multiplex PCR; TCRdb has only the in-frame clones, and not every one. The sample comprises 11,000 to 15,000 clones, roughly 84% of which are singletons, and about 11% rests with the top ten. Sequenced material: PBMCs. The source is a human donor in good health.

DNA for the CDR3: TGTGCCAGCAGCCTAGGTACAGGGAGAGGGACTGAAGCTTTCTTT. It specifies CASSLGTGRGTEAFF. The V call is TRBV6-5, the J call TRBJ1-1, with D tentatively TRBD1 (6 bases). CDR3 length equals 15 residues. Per germline, CDR1 MNHEY and CDR2 SVGAGI. The ends were cut back, 6 bases at V and 5 bases at J, with 19 bases in the middle.